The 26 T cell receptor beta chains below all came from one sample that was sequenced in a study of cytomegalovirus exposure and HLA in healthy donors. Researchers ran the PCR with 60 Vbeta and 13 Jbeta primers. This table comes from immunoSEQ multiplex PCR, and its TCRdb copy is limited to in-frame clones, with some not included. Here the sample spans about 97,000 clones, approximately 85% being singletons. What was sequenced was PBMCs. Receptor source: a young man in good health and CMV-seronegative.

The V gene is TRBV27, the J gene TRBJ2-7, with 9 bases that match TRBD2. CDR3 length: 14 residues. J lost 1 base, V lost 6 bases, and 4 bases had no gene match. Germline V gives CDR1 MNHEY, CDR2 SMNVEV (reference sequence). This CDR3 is CASSAGGESYEQYF. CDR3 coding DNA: TGTGCCAGCAGCGCGGGGGGGGAGTCCTACGAGCAGTACTTC.

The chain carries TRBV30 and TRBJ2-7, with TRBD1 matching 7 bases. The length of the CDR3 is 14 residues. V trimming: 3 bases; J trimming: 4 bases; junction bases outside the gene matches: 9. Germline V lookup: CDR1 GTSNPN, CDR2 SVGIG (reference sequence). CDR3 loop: CAWRRAGGFYEQYF. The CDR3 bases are TGTGCCTGGAGGAGAGCAGGGGGTTTTTACGAGCAGTACTTC.

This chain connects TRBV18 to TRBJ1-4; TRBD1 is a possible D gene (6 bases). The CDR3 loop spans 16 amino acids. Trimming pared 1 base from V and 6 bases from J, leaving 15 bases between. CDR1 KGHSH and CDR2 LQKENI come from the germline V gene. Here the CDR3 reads CASSPRIGTSYEKLFF. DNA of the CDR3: TGTGCCAGCTCACCACGAATCGGGACAAGCTATGAAAAACTGTTTTTT. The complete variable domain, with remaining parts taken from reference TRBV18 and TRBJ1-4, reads NAGVMQNPRHLVRRRGQEARLRCSPMKGHSHVYWYRQLPEEGLKFMVYLQKENIIDESGMPKERFSAEFPKEGPSILRIQQVVRGDSAAYFCASSPRIGTSYEKLFFGSGTQLSVL.

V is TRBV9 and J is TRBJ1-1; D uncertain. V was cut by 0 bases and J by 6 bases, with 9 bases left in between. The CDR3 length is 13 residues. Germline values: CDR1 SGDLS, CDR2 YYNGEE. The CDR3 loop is CASSVVSGAEAFF. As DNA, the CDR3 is TGTGCCAGCAGCGTAGTTTCGGGAGCTGAAGCTTTCTTT. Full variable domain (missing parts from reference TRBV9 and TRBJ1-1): DSGVTQTPKHLITATGQRVTLRCSPRSGDLSVYWYQQSLDQGLQFLIQYYNGEERAKGNILERFSAQQFPDLHSELNLSSLELGDSALYFCASSVVSGAEAFFGQGTRLTVV.

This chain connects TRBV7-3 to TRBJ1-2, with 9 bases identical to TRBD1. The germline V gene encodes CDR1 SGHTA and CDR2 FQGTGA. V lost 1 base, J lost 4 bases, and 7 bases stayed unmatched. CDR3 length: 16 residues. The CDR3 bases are TGTGCCAGCAGCTTAAGTGGGGACAGGGCTGGCTATGGCTACACCTTC. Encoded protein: CASSLSGDRAGYGYTF.

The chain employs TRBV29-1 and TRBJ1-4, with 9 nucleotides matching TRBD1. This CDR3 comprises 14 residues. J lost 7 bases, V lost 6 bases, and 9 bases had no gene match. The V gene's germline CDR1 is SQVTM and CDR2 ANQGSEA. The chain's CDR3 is CSVRPGTGPEKLFF. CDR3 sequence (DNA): TGCAGCGTACGACCCGGGACAGGGCCTGAAAAACTGTTTTTT.

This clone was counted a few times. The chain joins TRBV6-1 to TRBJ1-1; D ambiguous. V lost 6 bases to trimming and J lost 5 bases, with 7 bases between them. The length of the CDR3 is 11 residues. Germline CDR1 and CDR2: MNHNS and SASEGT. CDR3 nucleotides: TGTGCCAGCAGGACGGGGACTGAAGCTTTCTTT. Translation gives CASRTGTEAFF.

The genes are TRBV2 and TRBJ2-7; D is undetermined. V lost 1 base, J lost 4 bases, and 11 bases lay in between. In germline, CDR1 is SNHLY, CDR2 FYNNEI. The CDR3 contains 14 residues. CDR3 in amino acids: CASSEVAQSYEQYF. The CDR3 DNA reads TGTGCCAGCAGTGAAGTGGCACAGTCATACGAGCAGTACTTC.

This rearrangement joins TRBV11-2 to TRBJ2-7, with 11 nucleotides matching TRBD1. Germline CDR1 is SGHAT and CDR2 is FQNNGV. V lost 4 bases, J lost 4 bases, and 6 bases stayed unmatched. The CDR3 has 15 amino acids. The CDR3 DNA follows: TGTGCCAGCAGCTACGGACAGGGGGCCTATTACGAGCAGTACTTC. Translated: CASSYGQGAYYEQYF.

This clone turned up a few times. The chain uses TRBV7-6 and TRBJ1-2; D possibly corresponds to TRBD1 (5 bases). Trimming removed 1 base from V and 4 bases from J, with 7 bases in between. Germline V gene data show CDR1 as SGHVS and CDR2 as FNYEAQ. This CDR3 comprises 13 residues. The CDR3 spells CASSLGRGYGYTF. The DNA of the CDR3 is TGTGCCAGCAGCTTAGGAAGGGGCTATGGCTACACCTTC.

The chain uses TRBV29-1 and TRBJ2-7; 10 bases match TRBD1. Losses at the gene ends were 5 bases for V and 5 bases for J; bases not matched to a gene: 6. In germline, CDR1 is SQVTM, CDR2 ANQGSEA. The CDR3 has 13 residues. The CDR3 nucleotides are TGCAGCGTTAGAGGACAGGGGGGGCACGAGCAGTACTTC. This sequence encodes CSVRGQGGHEQYF.

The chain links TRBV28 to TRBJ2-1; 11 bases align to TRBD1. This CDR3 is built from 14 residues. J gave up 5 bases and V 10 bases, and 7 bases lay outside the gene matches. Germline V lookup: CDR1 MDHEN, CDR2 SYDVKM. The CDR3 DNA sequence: TGTGCCACCAAAGGGACAGGGGGGAACAATGAGCAGTTCTTC. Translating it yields CATKGTGGNNEQFF. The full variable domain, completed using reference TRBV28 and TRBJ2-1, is DVKVTQSSRYLVKRTGEKVFLECVQDMDHENMFWYRQDPGLGLRLIYFSYDVKMKEKGDIPEGYSVSREKKERFSLILESASTNQTSMYLCATKGTGGNNEQFFGPGTRLTVL.

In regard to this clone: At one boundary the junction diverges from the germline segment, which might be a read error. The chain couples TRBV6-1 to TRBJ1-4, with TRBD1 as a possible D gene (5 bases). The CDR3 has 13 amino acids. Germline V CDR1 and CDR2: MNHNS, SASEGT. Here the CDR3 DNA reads TGTGCCGGCAGTGACCGAGACAGAGAAAAACTGTTTTTT. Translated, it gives CAGSDRDREKLFF.

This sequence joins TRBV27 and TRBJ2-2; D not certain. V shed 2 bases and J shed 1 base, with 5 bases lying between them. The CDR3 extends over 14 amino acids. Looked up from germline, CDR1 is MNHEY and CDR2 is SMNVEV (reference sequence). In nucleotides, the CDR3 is TGTGCCAGCAGTTTAGGGCAGAACACCGGGGAGCTGTTTTTT. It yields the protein CASSLGQNTGELFF.

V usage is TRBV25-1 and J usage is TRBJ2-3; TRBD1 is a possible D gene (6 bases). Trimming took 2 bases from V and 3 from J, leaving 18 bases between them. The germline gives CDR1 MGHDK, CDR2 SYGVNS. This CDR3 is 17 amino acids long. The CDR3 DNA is TGTGCCAGCAGTGAAATCGGGTCAGGGGATCGAACAGATACGCAGTATTTT. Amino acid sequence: CASSEIGSGDRTDTQYF.

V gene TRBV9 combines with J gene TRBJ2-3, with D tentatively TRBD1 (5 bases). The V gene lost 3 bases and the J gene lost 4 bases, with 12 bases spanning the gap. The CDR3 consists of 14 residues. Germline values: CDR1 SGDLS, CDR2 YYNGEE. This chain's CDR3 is CASSDDSSADTQYF. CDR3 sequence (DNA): TGTGCCAGCAGCGATGACAGTTCCGCAGATACGCAGTATTTT.

The CDR3 DNA reads TGTGCCTGGAGTGCCGAGGACAGGGCTGGCTACACCTTC. It specifies CAWSAEDRAGYTF. The chain links TRBV30 to TRBJ1-2; 8 nucleotides match TRBD1. V lost 1 base, J lost 7 bases, and 5 bases stayed unmatched. Germline V lookup: CDR1 GTSNPN, CDR2 SVGIG (reference sequence). The CDR3 runs to 13 residues.

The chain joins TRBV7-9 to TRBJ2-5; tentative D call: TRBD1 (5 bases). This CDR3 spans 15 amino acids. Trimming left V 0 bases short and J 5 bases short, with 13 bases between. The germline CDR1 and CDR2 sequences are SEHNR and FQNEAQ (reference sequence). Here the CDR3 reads CASSLAGALSETQYF. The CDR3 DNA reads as TGTGCCAGCAGCTTAGCTGGGGCCCTCTCGGAGACCCAGTACTTC.

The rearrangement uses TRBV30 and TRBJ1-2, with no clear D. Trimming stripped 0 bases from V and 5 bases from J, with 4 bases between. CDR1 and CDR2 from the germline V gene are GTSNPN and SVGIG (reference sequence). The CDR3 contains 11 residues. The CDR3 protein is CAWSVEYGYTF. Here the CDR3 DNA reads TGTGCCTGGAGTGTTGAGTATGGCTACACCTTC.

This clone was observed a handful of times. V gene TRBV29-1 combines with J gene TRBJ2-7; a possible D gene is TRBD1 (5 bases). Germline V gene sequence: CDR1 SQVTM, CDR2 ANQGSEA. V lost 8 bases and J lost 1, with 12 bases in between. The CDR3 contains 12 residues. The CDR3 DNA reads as TGCAGCCCACTGACAGATTCCTACGAGCAGTACTTC. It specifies CSPLTDSYEQYF.

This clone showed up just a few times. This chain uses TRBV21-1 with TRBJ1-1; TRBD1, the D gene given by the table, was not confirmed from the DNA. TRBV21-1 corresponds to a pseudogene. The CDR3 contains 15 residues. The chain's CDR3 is CASSSRRTVNTEAFF. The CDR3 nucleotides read TGTGCCAGCAGCTCAAGGCGAACAGTGAACACTGAAGCTTTCTTT.

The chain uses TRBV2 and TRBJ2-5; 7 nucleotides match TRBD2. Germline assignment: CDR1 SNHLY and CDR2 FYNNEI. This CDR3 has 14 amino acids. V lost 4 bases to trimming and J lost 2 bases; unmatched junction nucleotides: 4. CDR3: CASSVTSPQETQYF. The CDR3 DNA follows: TGTGCCAGCAGTGTGACTAGCCCTCAAGAGACCCAGTACTTC.

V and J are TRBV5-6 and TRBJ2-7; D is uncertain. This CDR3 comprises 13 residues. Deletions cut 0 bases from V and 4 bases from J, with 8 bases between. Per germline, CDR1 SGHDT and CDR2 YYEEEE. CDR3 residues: CASSLGSRYEQYF. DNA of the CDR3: TGTGCCAGCAGCTTGGGGAGTCGATACGAGCAGTACTTC. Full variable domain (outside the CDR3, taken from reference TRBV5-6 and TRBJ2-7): DAGVTQSPTHLIKTRGQQVTLRCSPKSGHDTVSWYQQALGQGPQFIFQYYEEEERQRGNFPDRFSGHQFPNYSSELNVNALLLGDSALYLCASSLGSRYEQYFGPGTRLTVT.

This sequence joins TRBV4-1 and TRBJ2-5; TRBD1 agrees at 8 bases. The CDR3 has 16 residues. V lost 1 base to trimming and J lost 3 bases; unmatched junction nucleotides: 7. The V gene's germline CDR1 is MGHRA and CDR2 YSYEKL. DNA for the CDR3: TGCGCCAGCAGCCAAGTTCGCAGGGGGCGTGAAGAGACCCAGTACTTC. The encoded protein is CASSQVRRGREETQYF.

CDR3 DNA sequence: TGCAGCGTTGTAGAACAGGGCTACAATGAGCAGTTCTTC. Translated, it gives CSVVEQGYNEQFF. The V gene is TRBV29-1, the J gene TRBJ2-1; tentatively, D is TRBD1 (6 bases). Per germline, CDR1 SQVTM and CDR2 ANQGSEA. V lost 4 bases and J lost 3, with 10 bases in between. The length of the CDR3 is 13 residues.

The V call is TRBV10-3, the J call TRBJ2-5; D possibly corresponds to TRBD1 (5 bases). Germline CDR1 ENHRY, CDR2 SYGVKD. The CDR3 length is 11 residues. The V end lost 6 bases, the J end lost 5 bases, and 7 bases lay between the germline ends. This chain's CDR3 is CAIRGVETQYF. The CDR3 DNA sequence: TGTGCCATCAGAGGGGTGGAGACCCAGTACTTC.